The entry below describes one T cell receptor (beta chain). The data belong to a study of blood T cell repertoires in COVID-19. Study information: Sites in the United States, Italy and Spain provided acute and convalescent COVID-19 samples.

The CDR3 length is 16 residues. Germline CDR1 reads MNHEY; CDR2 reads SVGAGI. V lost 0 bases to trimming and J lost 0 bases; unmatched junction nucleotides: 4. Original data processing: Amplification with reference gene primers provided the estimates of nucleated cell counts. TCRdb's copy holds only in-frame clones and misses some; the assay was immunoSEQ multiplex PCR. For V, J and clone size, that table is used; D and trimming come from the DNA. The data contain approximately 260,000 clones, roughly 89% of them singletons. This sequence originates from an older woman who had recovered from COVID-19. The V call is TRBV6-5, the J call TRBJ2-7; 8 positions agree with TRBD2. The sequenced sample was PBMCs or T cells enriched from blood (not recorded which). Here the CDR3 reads CASSYSRAGGSYEQYF. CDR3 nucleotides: TGTGCCAGCAGTTACTCGAGGGCGGGGGGCTCCTACGAGCAGTACTTC.